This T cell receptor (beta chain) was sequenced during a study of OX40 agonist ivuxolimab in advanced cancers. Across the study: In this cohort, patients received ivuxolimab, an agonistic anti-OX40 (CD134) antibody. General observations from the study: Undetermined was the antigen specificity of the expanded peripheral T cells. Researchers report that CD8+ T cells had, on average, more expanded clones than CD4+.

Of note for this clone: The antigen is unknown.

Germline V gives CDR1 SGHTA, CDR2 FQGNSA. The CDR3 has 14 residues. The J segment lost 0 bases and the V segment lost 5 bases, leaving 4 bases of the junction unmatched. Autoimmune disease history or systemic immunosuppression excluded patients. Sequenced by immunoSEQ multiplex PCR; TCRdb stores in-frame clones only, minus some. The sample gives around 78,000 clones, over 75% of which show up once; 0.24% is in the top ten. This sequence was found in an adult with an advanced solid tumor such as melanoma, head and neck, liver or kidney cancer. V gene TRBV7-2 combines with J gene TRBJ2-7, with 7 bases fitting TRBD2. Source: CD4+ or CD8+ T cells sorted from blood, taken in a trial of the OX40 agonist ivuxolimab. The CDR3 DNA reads TGTGCCAGCAGCCCGGGACTACGCTCCTACGAGCAGTACTTC. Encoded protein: CASSPGLRSYEQYF.